The T cell receptor (beta chain) described here comes from a study of T cell responses to AZD1222 COVID-19 vaccine. Notes on the study in general: Reportedly, nearly half of unique spike TCRs recognized epitopes outside B.1.351/B.1.1.7 mutations. Two doses of AZD1222 preceded a rise in Spike-specific TCR breadth and depth. Donors were largely white British and mainly female; clonal diversity was possibly underestimated. At 160-218 and 743-854, vaccine-associated CD4 TCRs were dominant, and they spanned spike.

The assay was immunoSEQ multiplex PCR, and TCRdb's table has in-frame clones only and misses some. The sample has under 150,000 clones, almost 90% seen once. Trimming took 4 bases from V and 3 from J, leaving 13 bases between them. The CDR3 spans 14 residues. CDR1 is SGHRS, CDR2 YFSETQ, per germline. On this clone itself: Its antigen is not known.

The TCR sequence derives from an adult who received the AZD1222 COVID-19 vaccine. This sequence joins TRBV5-1 and TRBJ2-5; D might be TRBD1 or TRBD2, each matching 5 bases. This material consisted of peripheral blood, taken 28 days after the second AZD1222 dose. The CDR3, as DNA: TGCGCCAGCAGCAAAGGGACGGCCAAAGAGACCCAGTACTTC. This gives the protein CASSKGTAKETQYF.